Each of the 11 T cell receptor beta chains below was sequenced from the same sample in a study of blood T cell repertoires in COVID-19. Some clones are missing from TCRdb's copy, which holds only in-frame ones; the method was immunoSEQ multiplex PCR. Of 200,000 or so clones listed, roughly nine tenths are singletons. The sample comprised peripheral blood. These receptors came from an older man with acute or convalescent COVID-19.

This chain links TRBV7-2 with TRBJ2-7; D may be TRBD2 (5 bases). This CDR3 has 16 amino acids. Germline V gives CDR1 SGHTA, CDR2 FQGNSA. Trimming left V 0 bases short and J 3 bases short, with 15 bases between. For the CDR3, the DNA is TGTGCCAGCAGCTTAGCTTTTGGGCTAGCAAGCTACGAGCAGTACTTC. It encodes CASSLAFGLASYEQYF.

As regards this clone: At one of its ends the junction is not consistent with the germline gene, which may arise from a read error. The chain has TRBV28 and TRBJ2-1; D is perhaps TRBD2 (5 bases). Germline V gene lookup returns CDR1 MDHEN and CDR2 SYDVKM. The CDR3 has 14 residues. The CDR3: CASTLGSRYNEQFF. The CDR3 coding sequence is TGTGCCAGCACTTTAGGGAGTCGGTACAATGAGCAGTTCTTC.

The chain's CDR3 is CASSLGDRRSYNSPLHF. Here the CDR3 DNA reads TGTGCCAGCAGCTTGGGGGACAGGAGGTCCTATAATTCACCCCTCCACTTT. The rearrangement joins TRBV5-5 to TRBJ1-6, with 8 bases fitting TRBD1. V shed 0 bases and J 1 base; nucleotides not matched to a gene: 3. Germline V CDR1 and CDR2: SGHKS, YYEKEE (reference sequence). CDR3 length equals 17 residues.

V gene TRBV6-5 combines with J gene TRBJ2-1; TRBD1 agrees at 7 bases. From germline, CDR1 is MNHEY and CDR2 SVGAGI. V lost 4 bases and J lost 6; bases outside the gene matches: 9. The CDR3 is made up of 15 amino acids. CDR3 nucleotides: TGTGCCAGCAGTTCCCCCGGGACAGCCCGCAATGAGCAGTTCTTC. Protein product: CASSSPGTARNEQFF.

The chain carries TRBV9 and TRBJ1-6; D unclear. The germline gives CDR1 SGDLS, CDR2 YYNGEE. The CDR3 covers 14 residues. Trimming pared 0 bases from V and 5 bases from J, leaving 6 bases between. CDR3 sequence (DNA): TGTGCCAGCAGCGTAGGACACGATAATTCACCCCTCCACTTT. Encoded protein: CASSVGHDNSPLHF.

This chain joins TRBV18 and TRBJ1-1; 9 bases align to TRBD1. Trimming removed 5 bases from V and 2 bases from J; junction bases left unmatched: 9. CDR1 is KGHSH, CDR2 LQKENI, per germline. The CDR3 length is 16 residues. The CDR3 reads CASSVTGGDPNTEAFF. The CDR3 DNA reads TGTGCCAGCTCAGTTACAGGGGGCGACCCCAACACTGAAGCTTTCTTT.

The CDR3 loop reads CASSLEASTSGANVLTF. The CDR3 DNA sequence: TGTGCCAGCAGCTTGGAAGCTAGTACTAGTGGGGCCAACGTCCTGACTTTC. The chain recombines TRBV5-5 with TRBJ2-6, with D perhaps matching TRBD2 (5 bases). Germline V gene sequence: CDR1 SGHKS, CDR2 YYEKEE (reference sequence). The CDR3 spans 17 residues. Deletions cut 0 bases from V and 3 bases from J, with 13 bases between.

V and J are TRBV7-2 and TRBJ2-2; TRBD2 aligns across 15 bases. J lost 2 bases, V lost 3 bases, and 7 bases had no gene match. This CDR3 contains 19 residues. In germline, CDR1 is SGHTA, CDR2 FQGNSA. This CDR3 is CASSFRTSGRVINTGELFF. CDR3 DNA: TGTGCCAGCAGCTTTCGGACTAGCGGGAGGGTAATAAACACCGGGGAGCTGTTTTTT.

The chain joins TRBV7-3 to TRBJ1-1, with TRBD1 as a possible D gene (6 bases). Looked up from germline, CDR1 is SGHTA and CDR2 is FQGTGA. The V end was cut by 1 base, the J end by 6 bases, with 9 bases between. The CDR3 has 13 residues. The CDR3 spells CASSLIQGSEAFF. The CDR3, as DNA: TGTGCCAGCAGCTTAATACAGGGCTCTGAAGCTTTCTTT.

This sequence joins TRBV5-1 and TRBJ2-1, with 10 bases that match TRBD2. Germline V gives CDR1 SGHRS, CDR2 YFSETQ. The CDR3 sequence is 19 residues long. The J segment lost 0 bases and the V segment lost 2 bases, leaving 11 bases of the junction unmatched. CDR3 sequence: CASSFLTSGLKSSYNEQFF. The DNA of the CDR3 is TGCGCCAGCAGCTTCTTGACTAGCGGGCTAAAGAGCTCCTACAATGAGCAGTTCTTC. The full variable domain, rest sourced from reference TRBV5-1 and TRBJ2-1, is KAGVTQTPRYLIKTRGQQVTLSCSPISGHRSVSWYQQTPGQGLQFLFEYFSETQRNKGNFPGRFSGRQFSNSRSEMNVSTLELGDSALYLCASSFLTSGLKSSYNEQFFGPGTRLTVL.

The V gene is TRBV25-1, the J gene TRBJ1-1, with D possibly being TRBD1 (6 bases). Trimming shortened V by 6 bases and J by 0 bases, and 11 bases separated the two germline ends. Looked up from germline, CDR1 is MGHDK and CDR2 is SYGVNS. The CDR3 totals 14 residues. In nucleotides, the CDR3 is TGTGCCAGCAGAGGACAGCTAATGAACACTGAAGCTTTCTTT. Protein product: CASRGQLMNTEAFF.